This TCR beta chain was captured in a study of blood T cell repertoires in COVID-19. Study summary: The cDNA or gDNA used as material had been derived from T cells, B-cell-depleted T cells, or PBMCs.

This CDR3 has 14 residues. Germline V gives CDR1 LNHNV, CDR2 YYDKDF (reference sequence). Trimming cost V 7 bases and J 4 bases, with 13 bases left between them. Profiling relied on immunoSEQ multiplex PCR, and the TCRdb table lists in-frame clones only, not all of them. This sample has about 190,000 clones, with 84% found just once. This clone was detected once. Sequenced material: peripheral blood. The chain links TRBV15 to TRBJ2-2, with D perhaps matching TRBD1 (5 bases). The source of this sequence is a woman between 65 and 79 years old with active or convalescent COVID-19. The CDR3 bases are TGTGCCACCACCCCCCAGGGAACCACCGGGGAGCTGTTTTTT. This gives the protein CATTPQGTTGELFF.